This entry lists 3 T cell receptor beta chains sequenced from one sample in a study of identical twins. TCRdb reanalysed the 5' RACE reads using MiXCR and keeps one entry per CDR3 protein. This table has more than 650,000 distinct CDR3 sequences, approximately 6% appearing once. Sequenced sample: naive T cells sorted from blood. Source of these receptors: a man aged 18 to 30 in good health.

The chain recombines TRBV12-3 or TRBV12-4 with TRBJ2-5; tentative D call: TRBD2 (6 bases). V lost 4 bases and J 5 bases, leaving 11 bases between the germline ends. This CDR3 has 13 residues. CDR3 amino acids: CASSWTEGETQYF. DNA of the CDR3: TGTGCCAGCAGTTGGACGGAGGGGGAGACCCAGTACTTC.

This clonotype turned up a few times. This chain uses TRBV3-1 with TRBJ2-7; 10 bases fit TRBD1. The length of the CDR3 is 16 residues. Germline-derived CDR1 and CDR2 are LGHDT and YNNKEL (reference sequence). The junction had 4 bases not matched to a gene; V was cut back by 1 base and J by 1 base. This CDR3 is CASSQAGTGVSYEQYF. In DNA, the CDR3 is TGTGCCAGCAGCCAAGCCGGGACAGGGGTTTCCTACGAGCAGTACTTC.

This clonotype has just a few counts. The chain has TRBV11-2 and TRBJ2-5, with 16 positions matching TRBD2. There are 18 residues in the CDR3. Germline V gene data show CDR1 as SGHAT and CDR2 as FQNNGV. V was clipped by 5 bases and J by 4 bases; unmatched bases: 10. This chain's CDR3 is CASSPGTSGRAALETQYF. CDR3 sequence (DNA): TGTGCCAGCAGCCCTGGGACTAGCGGGAGGGCCGCGTTAGAGACCCAGTACTTC.